This T cell receptor beta chain is drawn from a study of blood T cells in healthy people across ages. CDR3 length: 20 residues. Germline loops: CDR1 MGHDK, CDR2 SYGVNS. V dropped 0 bases and J dropped 5; count of bases not matched to a gene: 19. This clonotype was seen more than once but under ten times. Then a second PCR, running roughly 6 to 11 cycles, was carried out with a sample-barcoded 5' primer and a J-beta primer mix. TCRdb reprocessed the 5' RACE reads via MiXCR and lists one record per CDR3 protein. Here the sample spans approximately 2,000,000 distinct CDR3 sequences, roughly 43% being singletons.

The chain links TRBV25-1 to TRBJ1-2; 9 nucleotides line up with TRBD1. The specimen sequenced was blood. The TCR originated in a human donor in good health. This CDR3 reads CASSEYFPPGTGNPSYGYTF. CDR3 in DNA: TGTGCCAGCAGTGAATATTTCCCCCCCGGGACAGGGAACCCTTCATATGGCTACACCTTC.